This entry lists 15 T cell receptor beta chains sequenced from one sample in a study of T cell repertoires in cytomegalovirus infection. TCRdb independently ran MiXCR on the reads; one entry per CDR3 protein. The data show some 150,000 distinct CDR3 sequences, 23% seen once. The material sequenced was PBMCs. The receptor set was obtained from a human donor in good health (CMV status not recorded). Some clones in this sample may be carry-over from other donors' samples.

A single count supports this clonotype. This chain connects TRBV24-1 to TRBJ2-1, with TRBD2 matching 9 bases. CDR3 size: 17 residues. The germline V gene encodes CDR1 KGHDR and CDR2 SFDVKD. V shed 2 bases and J 8 bases; nucleotides not matched to a gene: 12. The DNA of the CDR3 is TGTGCCACCAGTGATTGGGGGGGCCGCGGGAGGGCCGATGAGCAGTTCTTC. Translating it yields CATSDWGGRGRADEQFF.

Many counts were recorded for this clonotype. The gene calls are TRBV6-2 or TRBV6-3 and TRBJ2-3; D perhaps matches TRBD1 (6 bases). CDR3 length: 15 amino acids. V was trimmed by 3 bases and J by 3 bases, leaving 13 bases between them. CDR1 is MNHEY and CDR2 is SVGEGT in the germline V gene. CDR3 nucleotide sequence: TGTGCCAGCAGTTATACAGGGATCTCAACAGATACGCAGTATTTT. Protein: CASSYTGISTDTQYF.

This clonotype was observed a few times. The chain couples TRBV29-1 to TRBJ1-1; D not certain. Germline V CDR1 and CDR2: SQVTM, ANQGSEA. CDR3 length: 12 amino acids. The V end lost 6 bases, the J end lost 0 bases, and 8 bases lay between the germline ends. CDR3 region: CSVQRMNTEAFF. The CDR3 region has the DNA TGCAGCGTACAGAGGATGAACACTGAAGCTTTCTTT.

This clonotype was detected only a few times. The chain has TRBV2 and TRBJ2-3, with D uncertain. V was trimmed by 2 bases and J by 4 bases, leaving 4 bases between them. The CDR3 runs to 12 residues. Germline CDR1 is SNHLY and CDR2 is FYNNEI. CDR3 nucleotides: TGTGCCAGCAGTGAATCTCCAGATACGCAGTATTTT. Its translation: CASSESPDTQYF. Full variable domain (outside the CDR3, taken from reference TRBV2 and TRBJ2-3): EPEVTQTPSHQVTQMGQEVILRCVPISNHLYFYWYRQILGQKVEFLVSFYNNEISEKSEIFDDQFSVERPDGSNFTLKIRSTKLEDSAMYFCASSESPDTQYFGPGTRLTVL.

CDR3 residues: CAWSAGQGGTEAFF. In nucleotides, the CDR3 is TGTGCCTGGAGTGCCGGACAGGGTGGCACTGAAGCTTTCTTT. The chain employs TRBV30 and TRBJ1-1; 8 bases align to TRBD1. CDR1 is GTSNPN, CDR2 SVGIG, per germline (reference sequence). J lost 4 bases, V lost 1 base, and 5 bases had no gene match. The CDR3 is made up of 14 amino acids.

This clonotype was seen once. This chain joins TRBV5-1 and TRBJ2-5; D is possibly TRBD2 (6 bases). The V end was cut by 4 bases, the J end by 2 bases, with 9 bases between. The CDR3 has 13 residues. Germline CDR1 SGHRS, CDR2 YFSETQ. In nucleotides, the CDR3 is TGCGCCAGCAGCGCGGGACTGCAAGAGACCCAGTACTTC. Protein sequence: CASSAGLQETQYF.

Here the CDR3 reads CASSYSGTVVSPLHF. The DNA of the CDR3 is TGTGCCAGCAGTTACTCGGGGACAGTAGTGTCACCCCTCCACTTT. The chain is built from TRBV6-5 and TRBJ1-6; the match to TRBD1 covers 7 bases. The V segment lost 0 bases and the J segment 10 bases; nucleotides outside the gene matches: 6. This CDR3 region has 15 residues. In germline, CDR1 is MNHEY, CDR2 SVGAGI.

The chain joins TRBV29-1 to TRBJ2-7, with a weak D call TRBD1 (6 bases). With 8 bases removed from V and 0 bases from J, the gap between germline ends came to 17 bases. The CDR3 is 14 residues long. Per germline, CDR1 SQVTM and CDR2 ANQGSEA. The CDR3 sequence: CSFTSGTLSYEQYF. CDR3 DNA: TGCAGCTTCACATCCGGGACACTCTCCTACGAGCAGTACTTC.

In regard to this clonotype: This could be a read error, since a much larger clone is one nucleotide away. The V and J genes are TRBV6-2 or TRBV6-3 and TRBJ2-3, with a weak D call TRBD2 (5 bases). CDR3 length: 13 amino acids. Between the trimmed V and J ends, which lost 0 bases and 4 bases, there was a span of 5 bases. The germline V gene encodes CDR1 MNHEY and CDR2 SVGEGT. The CDR3 sequence is CASSYSAADTQYF. The DNA of the CDR3 is TGTGCCAGCAGTTACTCAGCGGCAGATACGCAGTATTTT.

This clonotype was counted between two and nine times. The chain recombines TRBV6-5 with TRBJ2-3; 9 bases are shared with TRBD1. The trim removed 5 bases at V and 3 bases at J, leaving 3 bases unmatched. The CDR3 runs to 14 residues. Looked up from germline, CDR1 is MNHEY and CDR2 is SVGAGI. The CDR3: CASSDDRGTDTQYF. CDR3 coding DNA: TGTGCCAGCAGTGACGACAGGGGGACAGATACGCAGTATTTT.

J is TRBJ1-3 and V is TRBV28; no firm D call. V lost 6 bases, J lost 13 bases, and 13 bases lay in between. CDR1 is MDHEN, CDR2 SYDVKM, per germline. There are 11 residues in the CDR3. CDR3 sequence reads: CASRRTGKIYF. The CDR3, as DNA: TGTGCCAGCAGAAGGACCGGGAAAATATATTTT.

The table lists this clonotype with a count of one. The J gene is TRBJ2-1, the V gene TRBV6-1; 11 bases are shared with TRBD2. Per germline, CDR1 MNHNS and CDR2 SASEGT. With V trimmed by 9 bases and J by 6 bases, 10 bases remained unmatched. The CDR3 contains 15 residues. CDR3 residues: CARRSGTSGRNEQFF. The CDR3, as DNA: TGTGCCAGACGCTCCGGGACTAGCGGACGCAATGAGCAGTTCTTC.

This clonotype was observed a handful of times. The chain employs TRBV4-3 and TRBJ2-7, with D uncertain. V was cut by 3 bases and J by 6 bases, with 12 bases left in between. The CDR3 consists of 13 residues. Germline V CDR1 and CDR2: LGHNA, YSLEER. The CDR3, as DNA: TGCGCCAGCAGCCACCAAACGATAGGCGAGCAGTACTTC. Its protein product is CASSHQTIGEQYF.

The chain is built from TRBV20-1 and TRBJ2-1; 7 bases map to TRBD1. The CDR3 is 15 residues long. The J segment lost 4 bases and the V segment lost 0 bases, leaving 6 bases of the junction unmatched. Germline V gives CDR1 DFQATT, CDR2 SNEGSKA (reference sequence). For the CDR3, the DNA is TGCAGTGCTAGAGATGGGGACAGCAAATACAATGAGCAGTTCTTC. Protein: CSARDGDSKYNEQFF.

The V and J genes are TRBV15 and TRBJ2-5; 7 nucleotides align to TRBD1. With V trimmed by 1 base and J by 2 bases, 1 base remained unmatched. The length of the CDR3 is 14 residues. From germline, CDR1 is LNHNV and CDR2 YYDKDF (reference sequence). CDR3 in DNA: TGTGCCACCAGCAGAGTGGGACAGCAAGAGACCCAGTACTTC. Its protein product is CATSRVGQQETQYF.